These 20 T cell receptor beta chains were all obtained from the same sample, sequenced in a study of T cells after yellow fever vaccination. TCRdb called the 5' RACE reads again in MiXCR, with one record for every CDR3 protein. The sample includes some 120,000 distinct CDR3 sequences, 7.4% seen only once; the top ten take around 2.7%. This specimen consisted of CD4+ T cells sorted from PBMCs, obtained 10 to 11 days after the first yellow fever vaccination. These receptors originate from a man in his late teens or twenties who received the YFV17D yellow fever vaccine.

This clonotype was counted at least ten times. This chain connects TRBV4-3 to TRBJ2-3; 9 bases are a match to TRBD2. This CDR3 is 16 amino acids long. Germline loops: CDR1 LGHNA, CDR2 YSLEER. Trimming took 0 bases from V and 2 from J; bases not matched to a gene: 3. Here the CDR3 reads CASSQDPSGDTDTQYF. In nucleotides, the CDR3 is TGCGCCAGCAGCCAAGATCCTAGCGGGGACACAGATACGCAGTATTTT.

This clonotype occurred a few times. The chain links TRBV6-2 or TRBV6-3 to TRBJ2-7; D is ambiguous. CDR1 and CDR2 (germline): MNHEY, SVGEGT. Trimming left V 5 bases short and J 5 bases short, with 13 bases between. The length of the CDR3 is 13 residues. In DNA form, the CDR3 reads TGTGCCAGCAGTCCCCTTGGTTGGGACGAGCAGTACGTC. Translation gives CASSPLGWDEQYV.

The chain is built from TRBV19 and TRBJ1-4, with D possibly matching TRBD1 (5 bases). The V gene's germline CDR1 is LNHDA and CDR2 SQIVND (reference sequence). V dropped 5 bases and J dropped 7 bases, with 14 bases sitting between them. The CDR3 length is 14 residues. The CDR3: CASSSRGTGEKLFF. The CDR3 bases are TGTGCCAGTAGTTCGCGGGGGACCGGTGAAAAACTGTTTTTT.

This clonotype was observed many times. V and J are TRBV3-1 and TRBJ2-7; the D gene is possibly TRBD1 (5 bases). Germline assignment: CDR1 LGHDT and CDR2 YNNKEL (reference sequence). The V and J ends lost 6 bases and 5 bases respectively, with 20 bases between them. The length of the CDR3 is 15 residues. For the CDR3, the DNA is TGTGCCAGCAGTGGGGCAAGTCTTATGTGGAACGAGCAGTACTTC. Protein product: CASSGASLMWNEQYF.

This clonotype was detected ten times or more. This chain joins TRBV20-1 and TRBJ2-3; 9 bases fit TRBD1. Germline V gene data show CDR1 as DFQATT and CDR2 as SNEGSKA (reference sequence). Germline trimming cut 5 bases from V and 2 bases from J; bases unmatched to any gene: 5. The CDR3 totals 14 residues. CDR3 bases: TGCAGTGCTGGGGGACAGGGTCTCACAGATACGCAGTATTTT. It translates to CSAGGQGLTDTQYF.

This clonotype was detected ten times or more. The V call is TRBV7-7, the J call TRBJ2-5, with 8 bases lining up with TRBD2. Germline-derived CDR1 and CDR2 are SSHAT and FNYEAQ (reference sequence). The V gene end was trimmed by 3 bases and the J gene end by 0 bases; junction bases not matched to a gene: 3. The CDR3 runs 15 residues. The CDR3 DNA reads TGTGCCAGCAGCTTGCAGCGGGGGTACCAAGAGACCCAGTACTTC. Protein sequence: CASSLQRGYQETQYF. Full variable domain (missing parts from reference TRBV7-7 and TRBJ2-5): GAGVSQSPRYKVTKRGQDVTLRCDPISSHATLYWYQQALGQGPEFLTYFNYEAQPDKSGLPSDRFSAERPEGSISTLTIQRTEQRDSAMYRCASSLQRGYQETQYFGPGTRLLVL.

The sample holds many counts of this clonotype. The rearrangement links TRBV2 to TRBJ1-5; 8 nucleotides align to TRBD1. The V and J ends lost 7 bases and 1 base, in that order; junction bases with no gene match: 3. Germline V lookup: CDR1 SNHLY, CDR2 FYNNEI. The CDR3 is made up of 14 amino acids. The CDR3 DNA reads as TGTGCCAGCACTGGACAGGGAAGCAATCAGCCCCAGCATTTT. It codes for CASTGQGSNQPQHF.

The rearrangement uses TRBV6-5 and TRBJ1-5; D gene unclear. Germline assignment: CDR1 MNHEY and CDR2 SVGAGI. The CDR3 totals 13 residues. Deletions cut 3 bases from V and 3 bases from J, with 6 bases between. This chain's CDR3 is CASSYQFNQPQHF. The DNA of the CDR3 is TGTGCCAGCAGTTATCAGTTCAATCAGCCCCAGCATTTT.

There are many counts of this clonotype. The chain employs TRBV4-3 and TRBJ2-7; maybe TRBD1 (6 bases). Trimming cost V 5 bases and J 2 bases, with 16 bases left between them. The CDR3 is 15 amino acids. Germline V gene lookup returns CDR1 LGHNA and CDR2 YSLEER. The CDR3 loop is CASSFQDSFTYEQYF. CDR3 nucleotide sequence: TGCGCCAGCAGCTTCCAGGACAGTTTTACCTACGAGCAGTACTTC.

This clonotype was picked up many times. The genes are TRBV4-1 and TRBJ2-3, with no clear D. Looked up from germline, CDR1 is MGHRA and CDR2 is YSYEKL. Trimming pared 1 base from V and 0 bases from J, leaving 5 bases between. The CDR3 sequence is 14 residues long. CDR3 amino acids: CASSQVRSTDTQYF. The CDR3 nucleotides read TGCGCCAGCAGCCAAGTTAGGAGCACAGATACGCAGTATTTT.

This clonotype was recorded at least ten times. The chain has TRBV7-3 and TRBJ1-6; D remains ambiguous. V gave up 2 bases and J gave up 2 bases, with 4 bases separating them. CDR1 is SGHTA, CDR2 FQGTGA, per germline. There are 14 residues in the CDR3. The CDR3 sequence is CASSLDPYNSPLHF. Written as DNA, the CDR3 is TGTGCCAGCAGCTTAGACCCCTATAATTCACCCCTCCACTTT.

This clonotype has ten or more counts. The CDR3 coding sequence is TGTGCCAGCAGTTTGGGCGGAGGCTATGACGAGCAGTACTTC. Its protein is CASSLGGGYDEQYF. The rearrangement uses TRBV7-2 and TRBJ2-7; maybe TRBD2 (5 bases). The germline CDR1 and CDR2 sequences are SGHTA and FQGNSA. Trimming took 6 bases from V and 5 from J, leaving 17 bases between them. The CDR3 is 14 residues long. The full variable domain, completed using reference TRBV7-2 and TRBJ2-7, is GAGVSQSPSNKVTEKGKDVELRCDPISGHTALYWYRQSLGQGLEFLIYFQGNSAPDKSGLPSDRFSAERTGGSVSTLTIQRTQQEDSAVYLCASSLGGGYDEQYFGPGTRLTVT.

This clonotype has a count of ten or more. The chain combines TRBV5-1 with TRBJ2-3; 8 bases map to TRBD1. CDR1 is SGHRS and CDR2 is YFSETQ in the germline V gene. The CDR3 loop spans 15 amino acids. Trimming removed 2 bases from V and 1 base from J; junction bases left unmatched: 3. DNA of the CDR3: TGCGCCAGCAGCTTTGGACAGGGCGGCACAGATACGCAGTATTTT. It codes for CASSFGQGGTDTQYF.

This clonotype appeared many times. The chain employs TRBV4-2 and TRBJ2-5; no clear D gene. CDR3 size: 10 residues. Per the germline V gene, CDR1 is LGHNA and CDR2 is YNFKEQ. Trimming removed 7 bases at V and 4 bases at J, with 4 bases between. In DNA form, the CDR3 reads TGTGCCAGCAAGGGAGAGACCCAGTACTTC. It yields the protein CASKGETQYF.

The chain links TRBV12-3 or TRBV12-4 to TRBJ1-4; D gene uncertain. This CDR3 contains 15 residues. V lost 6 bases and J lost 1, with 12 bases in between. CDR3 in DNA: TGTGCCAGCAGAAGAGCTGAGGGAACTAATGAAAAACTGTTTTTT. Translation gives CASRRAEGTNEKLFF.

A word on this clonotype: Just one base apart from a much larger clone, this may be a read error. The V call is TRBV7-2, the J call TRBJ1-5; D not resolved. The CDR3 runs to 13 residues. Germline V gene lookup returns CDR1 SGHTA and CDR2 FQGNSA. The CDR3 protein is CGSSFRSEQPQHF. The CDR3 bases are TGTGGCAGCAGCTTCCGGTCTGAACAGCCCCAGCATTTT. Full variable domain (outside the CDR3, taken from reference TRBV7-2 and TRBJ1-5): GAGVSQSPSNKVTEKGKDVELRCDPISGHTALYWYRQSLGQGLEFLIYFQGNSAPDKSGLPSDRFSAERTGGSVSTLTIQRTQQEDSAVYLCGSSFRSEQPQHFGDGTRLSIL.

This clonotype showed up many times. The chain couples TRBV7-6 to TRBJ1-1; D uncertain. Germline values: CDR1 SGHVS, CDR2 FNYEAQ. With 4 bases removed from V and 3 bases from J, the gap between germline ends came to 12 bases. This CDR3 contains 14 residues. CDR3 sequence (DNA): TGTGCCAGCAGCTCCCCTGGGAGCGACACTGAAGCTTTCTTT. Translating gives CASSSPGSDTEAFF.

CDR3 sequence reads: CASSSYGRGLAGGQETQYF. DNA for the CDR3: TGTGCCAGCAGCTCCTATGGCCGGGGACTAGCGGGGGGCCAAGAGACCCAGTACTTC. The J gene is TRBJ2-5, the V gene TRBV11-2; TRBD2 agrees at 15 bases. V shed 4 bases, J shed 1 base, and the junction held 10 bases outside the gene matches. Germline V gene lookup returns CDR1 SGHAT and CDR2 FQNNGV. The CDR3 has 19 amino acids.

This clonotype appeared many times. This chain uses TRBV5-1 with TRBJ2-2; 11 bases map to TRBD1. The trim removed 4 bases at V and 6 bases at J, leaving 11 bases unmatched. The CDR3 has 17 amino acids. Germline CDR1 reads SGHRS; CDR2 reads YFSETQ. Written as DNA, the CDR3 is TGCGCCAGCAGCGAAAGATCCGGGACAGGGGGGCCCGGGGAGCTGTTTTTT. Its translation: CASSERSGTGGPGELFF.

This clonotype was observed many times. This sequence joins TRBV23-1 and TRBJ1-3; a weak D match, TRBD1 (5 bases). TRBV23-1 is an open reading frame whose function is uncertain. The CDR3 sequence is 12 residues long. Trimming stripped 2 bases from V and 8 bases from J, with 7 bases between. CDR3 protein: CASSQQGDTIYF. CDR3 coding DNA: TGCGCCAGCAGTCAACAGGGTGACACCATATATTTT.